Presented here are 17 T cell receptor beta chains from one specimen sequenced in a study of T cell responses to AZD1222 COVID-19 vaccine. Using immunoSEQ multiplex PCR, the repertoire was profiled, and TCRdb retains in-frame clones only, with some absent. Altogether tens of thousands of clones are present, about 82% being singletons, with the ten largest covering more than 8.5%. The material sequenced was peripheral blood, taken on day 0 of AZD1222 vaccination. Every receptor here comes from an adult in good health.

This chain joins TRBV5-1 and TRBJ2-1; D perhaps matches TRBD2 (6 bases). Trimming left V 0 bases short and J 6 bases short, with 10 bases between. This CDR3 is 14 amino acids long. Germline V gene data show CDR1 as SGHRS and CDR2 as YFSETQ. The CDR3 spells CASSLVGSGNEQFF. CDR3 nucleotide sequence: TGCGCCAGCAGCTTGGTCGGTAGCGGCAATGAGCAGTTCTTC.

Only one count was recorded for this clone. The rearrangement joins TRBV30 to TRBJ1-6, with unresolved D. V dropped 5 bases and J dropped 5 bases, with 13 bases sitting between them. CDR1 is GTSNPN and CDR2 is SVGIG in the germline V gene (reference sequence). CDR3 length: 14 residues. The CDR3 bases are TGTGCCTGGTCCTGGCCGGGTCATAATTCACCCCTCCACTTT. Its translation: CAWSWPGHNSPLHF.

The V and J genes are TRBV4-3 and TRBJ2-7; 9 bases match TRBD2. The germline CDR1 and CDR2 sequences are LGHNA and YSLEER. Losses at the gene ends were 1 base for V and 3 bases for J; bases not matched to a gene: 7. The CDR3 loop spans 16 amino acids. CDR3 sequence (DNA): TGCGCCAGCAGCCAAGGTTCTAGCGGGACCCACTACGAGCAGTACTTC. Residues: CASSQGSSGTHYEQYF.

This chain joins TRBV12-3 or TRBV12-4 and TRBJ1-1; D not certain. V was clipped by 7 bases and J by 0 bases, with 9 bases between them. The CDR3 length is 13 residues. The CDR3 sequence: CASMWQMNTEAFF. In DNA, the CDR3 is TGTGCCAGCATGTGGCAGATGAACACTGAAGCTTTCTTT.

This chain links TRBV4-1 with TRBJ2-7; possibly TRBD1 for D (6 bases). V gave up 0 bases and J gave up 2 bases, with 23 bases separating them. There are 19 residues in the CDR3. Germline V gene data show CDR1 as MGHRA and CDR2 as YSYEKL. CDR3 region: CASSQDSGELNSYPYEQYF. For the CDR3, the DNA is TGCGCCAGCAGCCAAGACTCAGGGGAGCTGAACAGTTACCCCTACGAGCAGTACTTC.

The gene calls are TRBV28 and TRBJ1-5, with D unclear. CDR1 MDHEN and CDR2 SYDVKM come from the germline V gene. Trimming stripped 7 bases from V and 11 bases from J, with 15 bases between. The CDR3 length is 12 residues. The CDR3 DNA reads as TGTGCCAGCATAGGGATTGGGTCGGCCCAGCATTTT. It encodes CASIGIGSAQHF.

The chain employs TRBV7-3 and TRBJ2-2, with a possible D match to TRBD2 (5 bases). The CDR3 spans 14 residues. Germline loops: CDR1 SGHTA, CDR2 FQGTGA. The V and J ends lost 5 bases and 4 bases respectively, with 11 bases between them. The CDR3 loop reads CASSMGVSTGELFF. The CDR3 DNA reads TGTGCCAGCAGCATGGGAGTTAGCACCGGGGAGCTGTTTTTT.

CDR3 region: CASSSSPGTSMHF. CDR3 DNA: TGTGCCAGCAGCTCGAGCCCCGGGACATCGATGCATTTT. This chain uses TRBV7-2 with TRBJ1-5, with a possible D match to TRBD1 (6 bases). V gave up 4 bases and J gave up 15 bases, with 19 bases separating them. This CDR3 is 13 amino acids long. The germline gives CDR1 SGHTA, CDR2 FQGNSA.

The chain employs TRBV4-2 and TRBJ2-7; the match to TRBD1 covers 8 bases. V dropped 1 base and J dropped 0; count of bases not matched to a gene: 8. This CDR3 is built from 17 residues. CDR1 LGHNA and CDR2 YNFKEQ come from the germline V gene. The CDR3 coding sequence is TGTGCCAGCAGCCAAGGCATTGGACAGGGACTCTCCTACGAGCAGTACTTC. It yields the protein CASSQGIGQGLSYEQYF.

V usage is TRBV12-5 and J usage is TRBJ2-2, with 11 bases aligning to TRBD2. This CDR3 has 16 amino acids. CDR1 and CDR2 (germline): LGHNT, FRNRAP. V shed 7 bases, J shed 1 base, and the junction held 5 bases outside the gene matches. CDR3 in amino acids: CASALLAGVNTGELFF. The CDR3 coding sequence is TGTGCTAGTGCCCTACTAGCGGGGGTGAACACCGGGGAGCTGTTTTTT.

The chain links TRBV12-3 or TRBV12-4 to TRBJ1-2; D ambiguous. Trimming took 4 bases from V and 0 from J, leaving 3 bases between them. The CDR3 runs 12 residues. CDR3 sequence reads: CASSSTNYGYTF. The DNA for the CDR3 is TGTGCCAGCAGTTCCACTAACTATGGCTACACCTTC.

The chain employs TRBV2 and TRBJ2-1; TRBD2 aligns across 11 bases. Germline-derived CDR1 and CDR2 are SNHLY and FYNNEI. The V gene end was trimmed by 6 bases and the J gene end by 6 bases; junction bases not matched to a gene: 4. The CDR3 totals 14 residues. DNA for the CDR3: TGTGCCAGCAGACGACTAGCGGGAATCAATGAGCAGTTCTTC. Protein: CASRRLAGINEQFF.

Only one count was recorded for this clone. This chain uses TRBV6-2 or TRBV6-3 with TRBJ2-7, with 9 bases aligning to TRBD2. The CDR3 is made up of 15 amino acids. V lost 2 bases to trimming and J lost 4 bases; unmatched junction nucleotides: 6. The germline CDR1 and CDR2 sequences are MNHEY and SVGEGT. The CDR3 region has the DNA TGTGCCAGCAGTTACAGGGCTAGCGGGAAATACGAGCAGTACTTC. This encodes CASSYRASGKYEQYF.

The chain carries TRBV10-2 and TRBJ2-3; TRBD2 might be the D (5 bases). Germline V gene lookup returns CDR1 WSHSY and CDR2 SAAADI. V was trimmed by 6 bases and J by 1 base, leaving 11 bases between them. This CDR3 has 14 residues. DNA of the CDR3: TGCGCCAGCAGCCCCCCGGAGGGCACAGATACGCAGTATTTT. Translation gives CASSPPEGTDTQYF.

The chain is built from TRBV24-1 and TRBJ2-2; 10 bases fit TRBD2. V was pared by 4 bases and J by 7 bases, with 11 bases of the junction left unmatched. CDR1 is KGHDR and CDR2 is SFDVKD in the germline V gene. The CDR3 covers 17 residues. The CDR3 DNA sequence: TGTGCCACCAGTGAACACCTAGCGGGAGCGCGGAACGGGGAGCTGTTTTTT. Amino acid sequence: CATSEHLAGARNGELFF.

The chain couples TRBV30 to TRBJ2-5, with 14 nucleotides matching TRBD2. From germline, CDR1 is GTSNPN and CDR2 SVGIG (reference sequence). The CDR3 totals 15 residues. V lost 1 base to trimming and J lost 5 bases; unmatched junction nucleotides: 3. Written as DNA, the CDR3 is TGTGCCTGGAGTGCGGGACTAGCGGGAGCGGAGACCCAGTACTTC. Translation gives CAWSAGLAGAETQYF.

The chain is built from TRBV6-5 and TRBJ1-2, with D uncertain. Trimming stripped 4 bases from V and 7 bases from J, with 10 bases between. The germline V gene encodes CDR1 MNHEY and CDR2 SVGAGI. CDR3 size: 12 residues. The CDR3 DNA reads TGTGCCAGCAGTTCCCCCGTCGGTGGCTACACCTTC. This sequence encodes CASSSPVGGYTF.